This T cell receptor (beta chain) comes out of a study of T cell responses to AZD1222 COVID-19 vaccine. Profiling relied on immunoSEQ multiplex PCR, and the TCRdb table lists in-frame clones only, not all of them. The data show about 110,000 clones, roughly 87% seen once. The length of the CDR3 is 19 residues. V lost 4 bases to trimming and J lost 3 bases; unmatched junction nucleotides: 12. Germline values: CDR1 MNHNS, CDR2 SASEGT. This receptor was identified in an adult who received the AZD1222 COVID-19 vaccine. This material consisted of peripheral blood, taken 28 days after the second AZD1222 dose. This sequence joins TRBV6-1 and TRBJ2-3; 14 bases align to TRBD2. Here the CDR3 reads CASSVTTSGGAFRTDTQYF. In DNA form, the CDR3 reads TGTGCCAGCAGTGTCACGACTAGCGGGGGGGCCTTTCGAACAGATACGCAGTATTTT.